These 31 T cell receptor beta chains were all obtained from the same sample, sequenced in a study of neurological immune-mediated disorders. As for time point: longitudinal time-point 3. TCRdb called the 5' RACE reads again in MiXCR, with one record for every CDR3 protein. This table holds over 90,000 distinct CDR3 sequences, more than 10% found once. The source material was PBMCs. These receptors were collected from a female donor with HTLV-1-associated myelopathy (HAM/TSP).

This clonotype was seen repeatedly, ten times or more. V gene TRBV27 combines with J gene TRBJ2-7, with 9 bases lining up with TRBD1. V lost 6 bases to trimming and J lost 5 bases; unmatched junction nucleotides: 8. The germline V gene encodes CDR1 MNHEY and CDR2 SMNVEV (reference sequence). The length of the CDR3 is 14 residues. CDR3 amino acids: CASSYGTGRNEQYF. CDR3 nucleotides: TGTGCCAGCAGCTACGGGACAGGGAGGAACGAGCAGTACTTC.

This clonotype was detected many times. One end of the junction does not line up with germline, which may come from a read error. The CDR3 loop is CVISRVQVSDTQYF. The CDR3 DNA sequence: TGTGTCATCAGTAGGGTCCAGGTGTCAGATACGCAGTATTTT. J is TRBJ2-3 and V is TRBV10-3; no clear D. The germline V gene encodes CDR1 ENHRY and CDR2 SYGVKD. The CDR3 is 14 amino acids.

V usage is TRBV29-1 and J usage is TRBJ2-4, with 9 positions matching TRBD2. Germline V gene sequence: CDR1 SQVTM, CDR2 ANQGSEA. This CDR3 spans 18 amino acids. The trim removed 1 base at V and 1 base at J, leaving 11 bases unmatched. DNA for the CDR3: TGCAGCGTTGAAGTAGGGAGCGGGGGGTGGGGCGCCAAAAACATTCAGTACTTC. Its protein is CSVEVGSGGWGAKNIQYF. Based on the CDR3 plus reference TRBV29-1 and TRBJ2-4, the full variable domain is SAVISQKPSRDICQRGTSLTIQCQVDSQVTMMFWYRQQPGQSLTLIATANQGSEATYESGFVIDKFPISRPNLTFSTLTVSNMSPEDSSIYLCSVEVGSGGWGAKNIQYFGAGTRLSVL.

This clonotype was found many times. The V and J genes are TRBV5-1 and TRBJ2-1; D might be TRBD1 (6 bases). This CDR3 is 12 amino acids long. CDR1 SGHRS and CDR2 YFSETQ come from the germline V gene. The V end was cut by 4 bases, the J end by 10 bases, with 12 bases between. CDR3 sequence: CASSRYRAEQFF. Here the CDR3 DNA reads TGCGCCAGCAGCAGGTACAGGGCGGAGCAGTTCTTC.

Ten or more counts support this clonotype. The chain links TRBV29-1 to TRBJ2-7; TRBD2 might be the D (5 bases). The CDR3 loop spans 12 amino acids. The germline gives CDR1 SQVTM, CDR2 ANQGSEA. Trimming took off 6 bases at V and 2 bases at J, with 11 bases between the two ends. CDR3 DNA sequence: TGCAGCGTGATGATCGGGGCCTACGAGCAGTACTTC. Its translation: CSVMIGAYEQYF.

The rearrangement uses TRBV19 and TRBJ2-2; TRBD1 aligns across 10 bases. The CDR3 spans 17 residues. The V gene's germline CDR1 is LNHDA and CDR2 SQIVND (reference sequence). Trimming removed 4 bases from V and 5 bases from J; junction bases left unmatched: 10. CDR3 coding DNA: TGTGCCAGTAGTAACTACCGGGACAGGGGAAAGACCGGGGAGCTGTTTTTT. Residues: CASSNYRDRGKTGELFF.

This clonotype occurred many times. The rearrangement links TRBV9 to TRBJ2-7; no clear D gene. CDR1 and CDR2 (germline): SGDLS, YYNGEE. The germline V and J ends were trimmed by 0 bases and 4 bases, with 14 bases remaining between them. The CDR3 covers 15 residues. CDR3 region: CASSVELDGVYEQYF. The CDR3, as DNA: TGTGCCAGCAGCGTAGAATTGGACGGCGTATACGAGCAGTACTTC.

This clonotype appeared many times. The V call is TRBV27, the J call TRBJ2-7; D not certain. The CDR3 extends over 15 amino acids. Germline assignment: CDR1 MNHEY and CDR2 SMNVEV (reference sequence). V was shortened by 1 base and J by 2 bases, with 12 bases between the two germline ends. CDR3 DNA: TGTGCCAGCAGTTTATTAGGTGGCGGAACCTACGAGCAGTACTTC. Encoded protein: CASSLLGGGTYEQYF.

In this sample, this clonotype turned up many times. This chain connects TRBV12-3 or TRBV12-4 to TRBJ2-3; the match to TRBD1 covers 9 bases. CDR3 length: 14 residues. The trim removed 4 bases at V and 5 bases at J, leaving 4 bases unmatched. CDR3: CASSSGTGLDTQYF. CDR3 DNA sequence: TGTGCCAGCAGTTCCGGGACAGGGTTAGATACGCAGTATTTT.

CDR3 DNA: TGTGCCAGCAGCTTCAACCCCCATGGCGCGTCTGGGGCCAACGTCCTGACTTTC. Its translation: CASSFNPHGASGANVLTF. V is TRBV7-3 and J is TRBJ2-6; no clear D gene. The germline V gene encodes CDR1 SGHTA and CDR2 FQGTGA. Trimming removed 3 bases from V and 1 base from J, with 16 bases in between. This CDR3 contains 18 residues.

J is TRBJ1-1 and V is TRBV5-1; unclear D gene. Trimming removed 1 base at V and 3 bases at J, with 7 bases between. Germline V gives CDR1 SGHRS, CDR2 YFSETQ. This CDR3 comprises 13 residues. Written as DNA, the CDR3 is TGCGCCAGCAGCTTGAAAGGCCACACTGAAGCTTTCTTT. As protein: CASSLKGHTEAFF.

This clonotype was recorded at least ten times. A junction end diverges from the germline sequence, so it may reflect a read error. The genes are TRBV5-1 and TRBJ1-2, with a tentative D call TRBD1 (6 bases). CDR1 is SGHRS, CDR2 YFSETQ, per germline. The CDR3 extends over 13 amino acids. The CDR3 sequence: CASSLDRNYGYTF. CDR3 coding DNA: TGTGCCAGCAGCCTCGACAGGAACTATGGCTACACCTTC.

J is TRBJ2-7 and V is TRBV7-2; possible D gene TRBD2, 6 bases. CDR1 and CDR2 from the germline V gene are SGHTA and FQGNSA. The CDR3 totals 12 residues. Trimming stripped 5 bases from V and 3 bases from J, with 8 bases between. CDR3 DNA: TGTGCCAGCAGCCTGGACTACTACGAGCAGTACTTC. This encodes CASSLDYYEQYF. The entire variable domain, with the rest obtained from reference TRBV7-2 and TRBJ2-7, is as follows: GAGVSQSPSNKVTEKGKDVELRCDPISGHTALYWYRQSLGQGLEFLIYFQGNSAPDKSGLPSDRFSAERTGGSVSTLTIQRTQQEDSAVYLCASSLDYYEQYFGPGTRLTVT.

This clonotype was seen repeatedly, ten times or more. V usage is TRBV5-1 and J usage is TRBJ2-1, with 10 bases fitting TRBD2. V shed 0 bases and J 14 bases; nucleotides not matched to a gene: 8. In germline, CDR1 is SGHRS, CDR2 YFSETQ. This CDR3 is 14 amino acids long. The CDR3 nucleotides are TGCGCCAGCAGCTTGGCCGAGCGGGGGGGCCAAGAGTTCTTC. This encodes CASSLAERGGQEFF.

In regard to this clonotype: The junction departs from germline at one end; a sequencing error may be responsible. The chain joins TRBV29-1 to TRBJ2-6; D uncertain. The V gene's germline CDR1 is SQVTM and CDR2 ANQGSEA. The CDR3 runs 12 residues. The CDR3 bases are TGCAGCGTTGGTTTTGGAGCCAACGCCCTGACTTTC. Translated, it gives CSVGFGANALTF. Full variable domain (outside the CDR3, taken from reference TRBV29-1 and TRBJ2-6): SAVISQKPSRDICQRGTSLTIQCQVDSQVTMMFWYRQQPGQSLTLIATANQGSEATYESGFVIDKFPISRPNLTFSTLTVSNMSPEDSSIYLCSVGFGANALTFGAGSRLTVL.

There are many counts of this clonotype. The genes are TRBV5-6 and TRBJ2-3; TRBD1 agrees at 9 bases. The germline V gene has CDR1 SGHDT and CDR2 YYEEEE. The CDR3 length is 13 residues. V dropped 3 bases and J dropped 6; count of bases not matched to a gene: 2. CDR3 residues: CASSWTGADTQYF. The CDR3 DNA is TGTGCCAGCAGCTGGACAGGGGCCGATACGCAGTATTTT.

This clonotype was detected many times. The DNA of the CDR3 is TGTGCCAGTACCCTAGCGGGTTCCTACAATGAGCAGTTCTTC. As protein: CASTLAGSYNEQFF. The chain carries TRBV19 and TRBJ2-1; the match to TRBD2 covers 8 bases. V shed 7 bases and J 1 base; nucleotides not matched to a gene: 3. CDR1 and CDR2 from the germline V gene are LNHDA and SQIVND (reference sequence). The CDR3 runs to 14 residues.

This clonotype was recorded many times. The chain employs TRBV5-1 and TRBJ2-3, with TRBD2 matching over 12 bases. J was trimmed by 0 bases and V by 4 bases; bases with no gene match: 18. CDR3 length equals 21 residues. Per germline, CDR1 SGHRS and CDR2 YFSETQ. In DNA form, the CDR3 reads TGCGCCAGCAGCCTCACTTCCGGGACTAGCGGGCGACCAGTTAGCACAGATACGCAGTATTTT. It translates to CASSLTSGTSGRPVSTDTQYF.

Ten or more counts support this clonotype. The chain joins TRBV7-2 to TRBJ2-3; 11 bases are a match to TRBD2. This CDR3 is built from 15 residues. The trim removed 5 bases at V and 6 bases at J, leaving 7 bases unmatched. Germline V gene lookup returns CDR1 SGHTA and CDR2 FQGNSA. CDR3 sequence (DNA): TGTGCCAGCAGCCCCGGGACTAGCGGAGCGGATACGCAGTATTTT. It translates to CASSPGTSGADTQYF.

There are many counts of this clonotype. The chain carries TRBV5-1 and TRBJ2-7; TRBD1 might be the D (6 bases). In germline, CDR1 is SGHRS, CDR2 YFSETQ. This CDR3 has 15 residues. Trimming left V 0 bases short and J 4 bases short, with 14 bases between. The CDR3 region has the DNA TGCGCCAGCAGCTTGGGGGGGACAAGGAGGTACGAGCAGTACTTC. Translated, it gives CASSLGGTRRYEQYF.

This clonotype was seen repeatedly, ten times or more. The rearrangement links TRBV20-1 to TRBJ1-1; the match to TRBD1 covers 7 bases. The V gene end was trimmed by 0 bases and the J gene end by 4 bases; junction bases not matched to a gene: 11. Looked up from germline, CDR1 is DFQATT and CDR2 is SNEGSKA (reference sequence). The CDR3 loop spans 16 amino acids. This CDR3 reads CSARDPRQGSATEAFF. DNA for the CDR3: TGCAGTGCTAGAGACCCTCGACAGGGAAGTGCCACTGAAGCTTTCTTT.

This chain joins TRBV30 and TRBJ2-7, with 11 bases lining up with TRBD1. Germline V gene lookup returns CDR1 GTSNPN and CDR2 SVGIG (reference sequence). The CDR3 totals 13 residues. V shed 6 bases and J 3 bases; nucleotides not matched to a gene: 4. The chain's CDR3 is CACIGTGGYEQYF. CDR3 DNA sequence: TGTGCCTGTATTGGGACAGGGGGCTACGAGCAGTACTTC.

This clonotype was detected many times. The rearrangement uses TRBV20-1 and TRBJ1-5, with D uncertain. CDR1 is DFQATT and CDR2 is SNEGSKA in the germline V gene (reference sequence). V dropped 5 bases and J dropped 1 base, with 9 bases sitting between them. The CDR3 is 13 amino acids. The CDR3 DNA is TGCAGTGCTTCCGACGTAAGCAATCAGCCCCAGCATTTT. Translating gives CSASDVSNQPQHF.

This clonotype came up many times. V usage is TRBV15 and J usage is TRBJ2-1; 9 bases are shared with TRBD1. This CDR3 comprises 14 residues. The germline gives CDR1 LNHNV, CDR2 YYDKDF (reference sequence). The CDR3 DNA follows: TGTGCTACTTATGACAGGGGGGTTCGTAGTGAGCAGTTCTTC. Amino acids: CATYDRGVRSEQFF.

In its sample, this clonotype was seen many times. V usage is TRBV24-1 and J usage is TRBJ2-1; D gene uncertain. V lost 1 base to trimming and J lost 6 bases, with 3 bases between them. This CDR3 region has 12 residues. The germline V gene encodes CDR1 KGHDR and CDR2 SFDVKD. This CDR3 reads CATSDLLNEQFF. CDR3 nucleotides: TGTGCCACCAGTGATTTACTCAATGAGCAGTTCTTC.

Many counts were recorded for this clonotype. The chain recombines TRBV5-1 with TRBJ2-7, with D possibly being TRBD2 (7 bases). V was clipped by 4 bases and J by 1 base, with 15 bases between them. The CDR3 contains 15 residues. Per germline, CDR1 SGHRS and CDR2 YFSETQ. The CDR3 here is CASSTGRGASYEQYF. The CDR3 DNA sequence: TGCGCCAGCAGCACTGGGAGGGGGGCTTCCTACGAGCAGTACTTC.

Of note for this clonotype: Relative to the germline gene, one junction end is altered; a read error may explain this. The chain employs TRBV27 and TRBJ1-5; 8 bases are shared with TRBD1. The CDR3 sequence is 15 residues long. Germline V gives CDR1 MNHEY, CDR2 SMNVEV (reference sequence). The CDR3 bases are TGTGCCAGCAGTTTAGCAGGGGGCGTACATCAGACCCAGCATTTT. This encodes CASSLAGGVHQTQHF.

This clonotype was counted many times. The chain carries TRBV18 and TRBJ2-7, with TRBD1 matching over 7 bases. This CDR3 spans 15 amino acids. The junction had 6 bases not matched to a gene; V was cut back by 0 bases and J by 4 bases. Germline V CDR1 and CDR2: KGHSH, LQKENI. Here the CDR3 DNA reads TGTGCCAGCTCACCACCAAAGGGCAGGGGGTACGAGCAGTACTTC. The encoded protein is CASSPPKGRGYEQYF.

The table lists this clonotype with many counts. The rearrangement uses TRBV20-1 and TRBJ2-3, with D uncertain. The CDR3 has 16 amino acids. V dropped 4 bases and J dropped 1 base, with 18 bases sitting between them. Germline values: CDR1 DFQATT, CDR2 SNEGSKA (reference sequence). CDR3 sequence: CSATTDGLGGTDTQYF. The CDR3 nucleotides are TGCAGTGCTACTACGGATGGCCTTGGGGGCACAGATACGCAGTATTTT.

The V gene is TRBV15, the J gene TRBJ2-3, with 8 positions matching TRBD2. Trimming took 1 base from V and 0 from J; bases not matched to a gene: 6. This CDR3 contains 17 residues. Germline CDR1 reads LNHNV; CDR2 reads YYDKDF (reference sequence). The CDR3 reads CATSRGAQRGSTDTQYF. The CDR3 nucleotides read TGTGCCACCAGCAGAGGAGCCCAGCGGGGGAGCACAGATACGCAGTATTTT.

This clonotype was picked up many times. The V call is TRBV5-5, the J call TRBJ2-2, with a tentative D call TRBD1 (5 bases). The CDR3 runs 13 residues. V lost 4 bases and J lost 7, with 11 bases in between. Germline CDR1 reads SGHKS; CDR2 reads YYEKEE (reference sequence). CDR3 nucleotide sequence: TGTGCCAGCAGCCACAGGAGTTTCGGGGAGCTGTTTTTT. Translation gives CASSHRSFGELFF. Looking up the rest from reference TRBV5-5 and TRBJ2-2 gives the full variable domain: DAGVTQSPTHLIKTRGQQVTLRCSPISGHKSVSWYQQVLGQGPQFIFQYYEKEERGRGNFPDRFSARQFPNYSSELNVNALLLGDSALYLCASSHRSFGELFFGEGSRLTVL.